This T cell receptor (beta chain) was observed in a study of blood T cell repertoires in COVID-19. Here immunoSEQ multiplex PCR was the method, and the copy in TCRdb shows in-frame clones only, minus some. The repertoire holds roughly 300,000 clones, 86% seen once, with about 4.1% in the top ten. The CDR3 contains 14 residues. CDR1 and CDR2 (germline): SGHRS, YFSETQ. V lost 4 bases and J lost 0, with 8 bases in between. The specimen sequenced was PBMCs or T cells enriched from blood (not recorded which). The chain couples TRBV5-1 to TRBJ1-3; D gene unclear. The receptor comes from a man in his thirties or forties who had recovered from COVID-19. The CDR3 is CASSGESSGNTIYF. The DNA for the CDR3 is TGCGCCAGCAGCGGGGAGAGCTCTGGAAACACCATATATTTT.